These T cell receptor beta chains were read from a single sample in a study of T-cell reconstitution after alpha-beta-depleted transplantation in children. In TCRdb, the PCR reads were re-called with MiXCR into one record per CDR3 protein. The table lists approximately 70,000 distinct CDR3 sequences, just under 5% of them singletons. The sequencing here drew on PBMCs, mostly from graft donor cells, taken 180 days after TCRalphabeta/CD19-depleted stem cell transplant. The receptors were gathered from a boy under two years old who had a stem cell transplant for acute myeloid leukemia, so the T cells may come from the graft donor. Each CDR3 is given with its conserved first and last residue. Fields, in order: V gene, J gene, clone size, D gene, CDR3 protein, CDR3 DNA. The D gene is left open where the match is weak. Only part of the rows carry a size: once, few, many, or a class if the clone is expanded.

>TRBV29-1|TRBJ2-3|many|TRBD2
CSSEGLAGTDTQYF
TGCAGCTCTGAGGGGCTAGCGGGCACAGATACGCAGTATTTT
>TRBV2|TRBJ2-2|many|-
CASMGPGTGELFF
TGTGCCAGCATGGGGCCGGGGACCGGGGAGCTGTTTTTT
>TRBV11-2|TRBJ2-1|many|TRBD2
CASSLAGGRYNEQFF
TGTGCCAGCAGCCTAGCGGGGGGGCGCTACAATGAGCAGTTCTTC
>TRBV6-5|TRBJ1-5|many|-
CATAGEGPQPQHF
TGTGCCACCGCAGGGGAAGGGCCCCAGCCCCAGCATTTT
>TRBV25-1|TRBJ2-2|many|TRBD1
CASSDLGTANTGELFF
TGTGCCAGCAGTGATCTCGGGACAGCGAACACCGGGGAGCTGTTTTTT
>TRBV7-2|TRBJ1-6|many|-
CASSLAGAPSSYNSPLHF
TGTGCCAGCAGCTTAGCTGGGGCCCCGAGCTCCTATAATTCACCCCTCCACTTT
>TRBV21-1|TRBJ2-1|many|-
CASRGAEKRPNEQFF
TGTGCCAGCAGAGGGGCGGAGAAGCGCCCCAATGAGCAGTTCTTC
>TRBV20-1|TRBJ1-6|-|-
CSASDRLRRSPLHF
TGCAGTGCTAGCGACAGGCTGAGACGGTCACCCCTCCACTTT
>TRBV7-8|TRBJ2-5|many|-
CASSLAGLAQETQYF
TGTGCCAGCAGCTTAGCGGGGCTAGCGCAAGAGACCCAGTACTTC
>TRBV20-1|TRBJ2-5|many|-
CSAAGSQETQYF
TGCAGTGCCGCGGGGTCCCAAGAGACCCAGTACTTC
>TRBV27|TRBJ2-7|many|TRBD2
CASSLRGTGGALDPREQYF
TGTGCCAGCAGTTTAAGGGGGACCGGGGGGGCCCTGGATCCTCGCGAGCAGTACTTC
>TRBV6-2/TRBV6-3|TRBJ1-1|-|-
CASRFTGGTEAFF
TGTGCCAGCAGATTCACAGGAGGAACTGAAGCTTTCTTT
>TRBV7-6|TRBJ2-6|many|-
CASSLPGHSGANVLTF
TGTGCCAGCAGCTTACCGGGACACTCTGGGGCCAACGTCCTGACTTTC
>TRBV7-2|TRBJ1-1|many|-
CASSLGRWGTPKGSNTEAFF
TGTGCCAGCAGCCTAGGAAGGTGGGGCACTCCTAAGGGGAGCAACACTGAAGCTTTCTTT
>TRBV11-2|TRBJ2-3|many|TRBD2
CASSLDGLAGTQYF
TGTGCCAGCAGCTTAGATGGGCTAGCGGGTACGCAGTATTTT
>TRBV12-3/TRBV12-4|TRBJ1-6|many|-
CASSFQGIGSYNSPLHF
TGTGCCAGCAGTTTCCAGGGAATTGGCTCCTATAATTCACCCCTCCACTTT
>TRBV7-8|TRBJ2-2|many|-
CASRYMGAGELFF
TGTGCCAGCAGATATATGGGGGCCGGGGAGCTGTTTTTT
>TRBV7-6|TRBJ1-1|many|-
CASSLAWIGQTNTEAFF
TGTGCCAGCAGCTTAGCATGGATAGGACAGACGAACACTGAAGCTTTCTTT
>TRBV5-1|TRBJ2-5|many|-
CASSLVSGQETQYF
TGCGCCAGCAGCTTGGTCTCAGGGCAAGAGACCCAGTACTTC
>TRBV27|TRBJ2-3|many|-
CASSLSYNADTQYF
TGTGCCAGCAGCCTCTCTTATAACGCAGATACGCAGTATTTT
>TRBV5-5|TRBJ1-6|many|-
CASSWVARLNSPLHF
TGTGCCAGCAGCTGGGTGGCCAGACTTAATTCACCCCTCCACTTT
>TRBV10-3|TRBJ1-5|many|-
CAISAREEGNQPQHF
TGTGCCATCAGCGCCAGGGAAGAGGGCAATCAGCCCCAGCATTTT
>TRBV13|TRBJ1-4|many|-
CASSLTRGYNEKLFF
TGTGCCAGCAGCTTAACTCGGGGTTATAATGAAAAACTGTTTTTT
>TRBV6-5|TRBJ2-3|many|-
CASSYFGQPTDTQYF
TGTGCCAGCAGTTATTTCGGACAGCCCACAGATACGCAGTATTTT
>TRBV7-8|TRBJ2-1|-|-
CASSQYVDEQFF
TGTGCCAGCTCCCAGTATGTCGATGAGCAGTTCTTC
>TRBV4-3|TRBJ1-1|many|-
CASSQEWVMNTEAFF
TGCGCCAGCAGCCAAGAATGGGTCATGAACACTGAAGCTTTCTTT
>TRBV12-3/TRBV12-4|TRBJ1-2|many|TRBD1
CASSFRTGNGYTF
TGTGCCAGCAGTTTTCGGACAGGGAATGGCTACACCTTC
>TRBV12-3/TRBV12-4|TRBJ2-2|many|-
CASRPLVGELFF
TGTGCCAGCAGACCCCTCGTCGGGGAGCTGTTTTTT
>TRBV10-3|TRBJ1-5|many|-
CATADGNQPQHF
TGTGCCACCGCGGACGGGAATCAGCCCCAGCATTTT
>TRBV12-3/TRBV12-4|TRBJ2-5|many|-
CASSMSETQYF
TGTGCCAGCAGTATGAGCGAGACCCAGTACTTC
>TRBV7-9|TRBJ1-3|many|TRBD1
CASTRGSGNTIYF
TGTGCCAGCACCAGGGGGTCTGGAAACACCATATATTTT
>TRBV24-1|TRBJ2-2|many|TRBD1
CATSDPGQPTGELFF
TGTGCCACCAGTGACCCGGGACAGCCAACCGGGGAGCTGTTTTTT
>TRBV6-5|TRBJ2-1|many|-
CASSWDTTSYNEQFF
TGTGCCAGCAGTTGGGACACTACCTCCTACAATGAGCAGTTCTTC
>TRBV12-3/TRBV12-4|TRBJ1-6|few|-
CASSFTQGHSPLHF
TGTGCCAGCAGTTTTACGCAGGGCCATTCACCCCTCCACTTT
>TRBV7-2|TRBJ1-5|many|-
CASSSVNQPQHF
TGTGCCAGCAGCTCTGTCAATCAGCCCCAGCATTTT
>TRBV5-5|TRBJ2-2|many|TRBD2
CASSLATRTGGTGELFF
TGTGCCAGCAGCTTGGCTACGAGGACGGGGGGGACCGGGGAGCTGTTTTTT
>TRBV2|TRBJ2-3|-|-
CTCSAPPARPSTDTQYF
TGTACCTGCAGTGCCCCCCCCGCGAGACCTAGCACAGATACGCAGTATTTT
>TRBV12-3/TRBV12-4|TRBJ2-5|many|-
CASSSFRKETQYF
TGTGCCAGCAGTTCCTTTCGGAAAGAGACCCAGTACTTC
>TRBV12-3/TRBV12-4|TRBJ1-5|many|-
CASSLLDSRNQPQHF
TGTGCCAGCAGTTTATTGGACAGCCGCAATCAGCCCCAGCATTTT
>TRBV13|TRBJ1-6|many|TRBD1
CASSYTGDSPLHF
TGTGCCAGCAGTTATACAGGGGACTCACCCCTCCACTTT
>TRBV5-1|TRBJ2-5|many|-
CASRGGRGAETQYF
TGCGCCAGCAGGGGCGGCAGGGGGGCAGAGACCCAGTACTTC
>TRBV9|TRBJ2-1|many|-
CASSEGFEQFF
TGTGCCAGCAGCGAAGGTTTTGAGCAGTTCTTC
>TRBV15|TRBJ2-7|-|TRBD2
CATSREKTSGIAFVYEQYF
TGTGCCACCAGCAGAGAAAAGACTAGCGGGATAGCTTTTGTCTACGAGCAGTACTTC
>TRBV12-3/TRBV12-4|TRBJ1-5|many|-
CASSAYYSNQPQHF
TGTGCCAGCAGTGCCTATTATAGCAATCAGCCCCAGCATTTT
>TRBV30|TRBJ2-4|many|-
CAWSRFRRENIQYF
TGTGCCTGGAGTAGGTTCCGGAGGGAAAACATTCAGTACTTC
>TRBV7-9|TRBJ2-1|many|TRBD2
CASRMRAGAWNEQFF
TGTGCCAGCAGGATGAGAGCGGGGGCCTGGAATGAGCAGTTCTTC
>TRBV7-9|TRBJ1-3|many|-
CASSLKGSGNTIYF
TGTGCCAGCAGCTTAAAAGGGTCTGGAAACACCATATATTTT
>TRBV6-6|TRBJ2-2|many|-
CATRWGADGELFF
TGTGCCACCCGATGGGGGGCGGACGGGGAGCTGTTTTTT
>TRBV5-6|TRBJ2-5|many|-
CASSFGLGPETQYF
TGTGCCAGCAGCTTCGGTCTAGGGCCCGAGACCCAGTACTTC
>TRBV20-1|TRBJ2-3|many|TRBD1
CSARDLYRGSTDTQYF
TGCAGTGCTAGAGATCTCTACAGGGGGAGCACAGATACGCAGTATTTT
>TRBV28|TRBJ1-4|many|-
CASSLLSQGSNEKLFF
TGTGCCAGCAGTTTACTCTCCCAGGGGTCTAATGAAAAACTGTTTTTT
>TRBV20-1|TRBJ2-5|many|TRBD1
CSASRDREKETQYF
TGCAGTGCTAGTCGGGACAGGGAGAAAGAGACCCAGTACTTC
>TRBV7-9|TRBJ1-3|many|-
CASSLGSSGNTIYF
TGTGCCAGCAGCTTAGGGAGCTCTGGAAACACCATATATTTT
>TRBV7-2|TRBJ2-2|many|TRBD1
CASSLSGTANTGELFF
TGTGCCAGCAGCTTATCCGGGACAGCGAACACCGGGGAGCTGTTTTTT
>TRBV5-5|TRBJ2-3|many|-
CASRERGLGGTDTQYF
TGTGCCAGCAGGGAGAGGGGCCTTGGGGGCACAGATACGCAGTATTTT